These 16 T cell receptor beta chains originate from one sample sequenced in a study of PD-L1 blockade in urothelial cancer (dated by TCRdb to about 2017). The method behind the library was the immunoSEQ multiplex PCR assay. Drawn from immuneACCESS, this table holds only the in-frame rearrangements with V and J called that TCRdb kept. Clones are partly lost; checked studies trace under half to an unresolved V gene and leave the rest unexplained. This sample is represented by 40,000 to 45,000 clones; about 85% of them were singletons. The top ten clones comprise roughly 2.5% of the sample. The time point label, as the study defines it: peripheral blood 6 weeks after treatment start. Sequenced material: PBMCs, taken around atezolizumab (anti-PD-L1) treatment. The receptors originated from a man between 65 and 85 years old with urothelial cancer.

A note on this clone: Other DNA sequences in the same sample also yield this CDR3. V gene TRBV5-1 combines with J gene TRBJ2-3, with TRBD1 matching over 7 bases. Germline CDR1 SGHRS, CDR2 YFSETQ. The CDR3 runs 13 residues. J was trimmed by 5 bases and V by 0 bases; bases with no gene match: 0. The CDR3 protein is CASSLGQGDTQYF. CDR3 DNA sequence: TGCGCCAGCAGCTTGGGACAGGGAGATACGCAGTATTTT.

The rearrangement links TRBV5-6 to TRBJ1-2, with D perhaps TRBD1 (5 bases). This CDR3 is built from 15 residues. Per the germline V gene, CDR1 is SGHDT and CDR2 is YYEEEE. V was trimmed by 3 bases and J by 4 bases, leaving 16 bases between them. The chain's CDR3 is CASSSAGGVGYGYTF. CDR3 nucleotides: TGTGCCAGCAGCTCGGCCGGGGGGGTAGGCTATGGCTACACCTTC.

The V gene is TRBV5-1, the J gene TRBJ1-1; D not resolved. Trimming took off 0 bases at V and 1 base at J, with 7 bases between the two ends. The CDR3 length is 14 residues. In germline, CDR1 is SGHRS, CDR2 YFSETQ. The chain's CDR3 is CASSLGSGNTEAFF. The CDR3 region has the DNA TGCGCCAGCAGCTTGGGTTCGGGGAACACTGAAGCTTTCTTT.

The chain joins TRBV18 to TRBJ2-1; D might be TRBD1 (6 bases). The CDR3 extends over 15 amino acids. The ends were cut back, 1 base at V and 5 bases at J, with 12 bases in the middle. Germline loops: CDR1 KGHSH, CDR2 LQKENI. CDR3 loop: CASSPRQVGDNEQFF. CDR3 coding DNA: TGTGCCAGCTCACCACGACAGGTTGGGGACAATGAGCAGTTCTTC.

The V gene is TRBV6-6, the J gene TRBJ1-1, with D unclear. CDR1 is MNHNY and CDR2 is SVGAGI in the germline V gene (reference sequence). V lost 6 bases and J lost 2, with 10 bases in between. The CDR3 loop spans 13 amino acids. In nucleotides, the CDR3 is TGTGCCAGCAGCTCAGCGGGCAACACTGAAGCTTTCTTT. Residues: CASSSAGNTEAFF.

In this sample, this clone turned up a few times. The V gene is TRBV2, the J gene TRBJ1-2; D not certain. The CDR3 sequence is 12 residues long. The V gene lost 4 bases and the J gene lost 6 bases, with 9 bases spanning the gap. The germline V gene has CDR1 SNHLY and CDR2 FYNNEI. The CDR3 nucleotides read TGTGCCAGCAGTGCCTTGGAGGATGGCTACACCTTC. Its translation: CASSALEDGYTF. The full variable domain, rest sourced from reference TRBV2 and TRBJ1-2, is EPEVTQTPSHQVTQMGQEVILRCVPISNHLYFYWYRQILGQKVEFLVSFYNNEISEKSEIFDDQFSVERPDGSNFTLKIRSTKLEDSAMYFCASSALEDGYTFGSGTRLTVV.

The rearrangement uses TRBV18 and TRBJ1-1, with D tentatively TRBD1 (6 bases). CDR3 length: 14 residues. Trimming shortened V by 4 bases and J by 2 bases, and 11 bases separated the two germline ends. Per germline, CDR1 KGHSH and CDR2 LQKENI. CDR3 region: CASSLGQSNTEAFF. The CDR3 nucleotides are TGTGCCAGCTCACTCGGACAGAGCAACACTGAAGCTTTCTTT.

This chain joins TRBV25-1 and TRBJ2-5; no reliable D call. This CDR3 is 13 amino acids long. The ends were cut back, 0 bases at V and 5 bases at J, with 7 bases in the middle. Looked up from germline, CDR1 is MGHDK and CDR2 is SYGVNS. CDR3 sequence reads: CASSEYARETQYF. For the CDR3, the DNA is TGTGCCAGCAGTGAATATGCGAGGGAGACCCAGTACTTC.

J is TRBJ2-1 and V is TRBV7-2; perhaps TRBD2 as D (6 bases). Germline V gene sequence: CDR1 SGHTA, CDR2 FQGNSA. This CDR3 is 14 amino acids long. Trimming removed 5 bases at V and 6 bases at J, with 14 bases between. CDR3 region: CASSRGTLGNEQFF. Here the CDR3 DNA reads TGTGCCAGCAGCCGGGGGACCCTGGGCAATGAGCAGTTCTTC.

This chain links TRBV6-1 with TRBJ2-7, with D maybe TRBD2 (5 bases). Looked up from germline, CDR1 is MNHNS and CDR2 is SASEGT. Trimming removed 0 bases at V and 3 bases at J, with 15 bases between. CDR3 length: 16 amino acids. The CDR3 nucleotides read TGTGCCAGCAGTGAAGCGCCGGCGACTAATTACTACGAGCAGTACTTC. Its protein is CASSEAPATNYYEQYF.

V and J are TRBV6-1 and TRBJ1-4; 7 bases agree with TRBD1. J was trimmed by 7 bases and V by 6 bases; bases with no gene match: 8. CDR1 is MNHNS, CDR2 SASEGT, per germline. The CDR3 spans 14 residues. In nucleotides, the CDR3 is TGTGCCAGCAGCCTGACAGGGATCGGTGAAAAACTGTTTTTT. Its translation: CASSLTGIGEKLFF.

This clone appeared a few times. The V gene is TRBV30, the J gene TRBJ1-2; D possibly corresponds to TRBD1 (6 bases). V was pared by 5 bases and J by 4 bases, with 11 bases between. Germline values: CDR1 GTSNPN, CDR2 SVGIG (reference sequence). The CDR3 is 12 amino acids. The CDR3 loop reads CAWSTGTYGYTF. In nucleotides, the CDR3 is TGTGCCTGGTCCACAGGGACCTATGGCTACACCTTC.

This chain joins TRBV5-1 and TRBJ2-7; maybe TRBD2 (5 bases). Germline CDR1 reads SGHRS; CDR2 reads YFSETQ. The V end was cut by 1 base, the J end by 2 bases, with 16 bases between. The length of the CDR3 is 16 residues. The CDR3 region is CASSLYTGEIAYEQYF. The CDR3 bases are TGCGCCAGCAGCTTGTACACTGGGGAGATAGCCTACGAGCAGTACTTC.

V and J are TRBV5-5 and TRBJ2-7; a weak D match, TRBD1 (6 bases). Trimming took 5 bases from V and 0 from J, leaving 15 bases between them. Germline V gene lookup returns CDR1 SGHKS and CDR2 YYEKEE (reference sequence). CDR3 size: 15 residues. In DNA form, the CDR3 reads TGTGCCAGCAGTTTCACCCGGGACACCTCCTACGAGCAGTACTTC. It is translated as CASSFTRDTSYEQYF.

The chain has TRBV28 and TRBJ1-2, with TRBD1 identical over 9 bases. V lost 11 bases and J lost 4; bases outside the gene matches: 5. CDR1 is MDHEN and CDR2 is SYDVKM in the germline V gene. CDR3 length: 12 residues. The CDR3 DNA reads as TGTGCCGTAGACAGGGGGATCTATGGCTACACCTTC. As protein: CAVDRGIYGYTF.

The chain recombines TRBV7-9 with TRBJ2-7; 10 bases fit TRBD2. Trimming removed 5 bases from V and 3 bases from J; junction bases left unmatched: 4. CDR1 and CDR2 from the germline V gene are SEHNR and FQNEAQ (reference sequence). There are 14 residues in the CDR3. CDR3 nucleotide sequence: TGTGCCAGCAGCCCGACTAGCGGGTACTACGAGCAGTACTTC. It codes for CASSPTSGYYEQYF.